This T cell receptor beta chain was recovered during a study of blood T cell repertoires in COVID-19. Overall study: Samples came from the United States, Italy and Spain, spanning acute and convalescent COVID-19. T cells, B-cell-depleted T cells, or PBMCs supplied cDNA or gDNA.

Seattle enrolled patients during active infection and tracked them longitudinally. Germline V gene data show CDR1 as LNHDA and CDR2 as SQIVND (reference sequence). The CDR3 sequence is 15 residues long. V shed 6 bases and J 1 base; nucleotides not matched to a gene: 5. Study processing details: Reference gene primer amplification gave estimated nucleated cell counts. Here immunoSEQ multiplex PCR was the method, and the copy in TCRdb shows in-frame clones only, minus some. V and J calls and clone size are as listed in that table; D and trimming were resolved from the DNA. The sample includes around 210,000 clones, about 82% of them seen just once.

The sequence was obtained from a man aged 45 to 65 with COVID-19, enrolled during active disease. Sample: peripheral blood. This chain links TRBV19 with TRBJ2-2; 7 bases are a match to TRBD2. The CDR3 nucleotides read TGTGCCAGTAGCCCGACTAGCTTGAACACCGGGGAGCTGTTTTTT. Protein sequence: CASSPTSLNTGELFF.